Listed here are 6 T cell receptor beta chains from one sample, sequenced in a study of blood T cell repertoires in COVID-19 (dated by TCRdb to about 2020). The receptor library was made with the immunoSEQ multiplex PCR assay. TCRdb's version of the immuneACCESS table is confined to in-frame rearrangements and falls short of the full clone set. An unresolved V gene accounts for under half of the shortfall where checked; the remainder is of unknown origin. Present in this sample are about 170,000 clones, around four fifths of which were seen just once. About 2.5% of the sample lies in the top ten. The specimen sequenced was peripheral blood. Receptors were obtained from a woman of 80 years or more with COVID-19, enrolled during active disease.

This clone occurred a few times. The chain carries TRBV9 and TRBJ1-2; D remains ambiguous. CDR1 is SGDLS and CDR2 is YYNGEE in the germline V gene. Trimming left V 0 bases short and J 2 bases short, with 5 bases between. This CDR3 has 13 residues. CDR3 protein: CASSVEQNYGYTF. In DNA, the CDR3 is TGTGCCAGCAGCGTAGAACAGAACTATGGCTACACCTTC.

The genes are TRBV7-8 and TRBJ1-4, with no clear D. Germline V CDR1 and CDR2: SGHVS, FQNEAQ. V was clipped by 0 bases and J by 8 bases, with 19 bases between them. The CDR3 has 17 residues. CDR3 amino acids: CASSLAPGGVGGEKLFF. For the CDR3, the DNA is TGTGCCAGCAGCTTAGCACCCGGTGGAGTAGGCGGAGAAAAACTGTTTTTT.

The CDR3 reads CASSLSGNTIYF. The CDR3 nucleotides read TGTGCCAGCTCACTTTCGGGAAACACCATATATTTT. The genes are TRBV18 and TRBJ1-3; D call uncertain. The CDR3 sequence is 12 residues long. Trimming cost V 4 bases and J 4 bases, with 5 bases left between them. CDR1 is KGHSH, CDR2 LQKENI, per germline.

The chain combines TRBV30 with TRBJ2-3; no firm D call. The CDR3 is made up of 11 amino acids. Trimming shortened V by 4 bases and J by 5 bases, and 7 bases separated the two germline ends. CDR1 is GTSNPN, CDR2 SVGIG, per germline (reference sequence). The CDR3 sequence is CAWTPKDTQYF. The CDR3 DNA sequence: TGTGCCTGGACCCCTAAAGATACGCAGTATTTT.

This chain connects TRBV7-9 to TRBJ1-2; a weak D match, TRBD1 (5 bases). V lost 5 bases, J lost 8 bases, and 15 bases lay in between. The CDR3 is made up of 13 amino acids. Germline V CDR1 and CDR2: SEHNR, FQNEAQ (reference sequence). As DNA, the CDR3 is TGTGCCAGCAGCCCATGGGGGGTTGACGGCTACACCTTC. This encodes CASSPWGVDGYTF. The full variable domain, completed using reference TRBV7-9 and TRBJ1-2, is DTGVSQNPRHKITKRGQNVTFRCDPISEHNRLYWYRQTLGQGPEFLTYFQNEAQLEKSRLLSDRFSAERPKGSFSTLEIQRTEQGDSAMYLCASSPWGVDGYTFGSGTRLTVV.

The chain combines TRBV18 with TRBJ2-2; D call uncertain. Germline values: CDR1 KGHSH, CDR2 LQKENI. This CDR3 comprises 14 residues. V was pared by 2 bases and J by 2 bases, with 6 bases between. The DNA for the CDR3 is TGTGCCAGCTCACCAAGCACTAACACCGGGGAGCTGTTTTTT. Amino acid sequence: CASSPSTNTGELFF.